This T cell receptor beta chain was found in a study of blood T cells in healthy people across ages. This clonotype came up a few times. The antigen is undetermined. Germline V gene lookup returns CDR1 SGHDN and CDR2 FVKESK. This CDR3 has 16 residues. Trimming took off 1 base at V and 4 bases at J, with 11 bases between the two ends. General observations from the study: The lack of PBMC sorting stopped any conclusive naive versus antigen-experienced comparison. Per million T cells, the diversity of TCR beta decreased roughly linearly as age advanced.

Those donating, healthy Caucasian individuals from Russia, were aged roughly 6 to 95. With a J-beta primer mix and a sample-barcoded 5' primer, a second PCR ran about 7 to 11 cycles. Each CDR3 protein gets one entry after TCRdb re-called the 5' RACE reads with MiXCR. Here the sample spans roughly 2 million distinct CDR3 sequences, about 50% being singletons. This sequence joins TRBV14 and TRBJ2-6; D gene uncertain. The sample comprised blood. The receptor was derived from a middle-aged woman in good health. The CDR3 region is CASSQVGGVGANVLTF. CDR3 DNA sequence: TGTGCCAGCAGCCAAGTCGGTGGGGTGGGGGCCAACGTCCTGACTTTC.